Each of the 16 T cell receptor beta chains below was sequenced from the same sample in a study of blood T cell repertoires in COVID-19. The repertoire was sequenced with immunoSEQ multiplex PCR; TCRdb's copy has only in-frame clones and lacks some. The data show 250,000 or so clones, roughly 84% seen once. The sequenced material came from PBMCs or T cells enriched from blood (not recorded which). Source of these receptors: a man in his fifties who had recovered from COVID-19.

The J gene is TRBJ1-4, the V gene TRBV5-5; 8 positions match TRBD1. In germline, CDR1 is SGHKS, CDR2 YYEKEE (reference sequence). V shed 3 bases, J shed 5 bases, and the junction held 6 bases outside the gene matches. The CDR3 is made up of 15 amino acids. Written as DNA, the CDR3 is TGTGCCAGCAGCTCGTCGGGACAGGAAAATGAAAAACTGTTTTTT. This translates into CASSSSGQENEKLFF.

The sample holds a few counts of this clone. The chain uses TRBV6-5 and TRBJ2-7, with D unclear. V dropped 11 bases and J dropped 7 bases, with 15 bases sitting between them. Looked up from germline, CDR1 is MNHEY and CDR2 is SVGAGI. The CDR3 has 11 residues. CDR3 sequence: CASSAGWEQYF. The CDR3 nucleotides are TGTGCCTCCTCCGCCGGTTGGGAGCAGTACTTC.

The chain recombines TRBV30 with TRBJ1-2; D uncertain. Germline V lookup: CDR1 GTSNPN, CDR2 SVGIG (reference sequence). This CDR3 contains 13 residues. V lost 0 bases, J lost 7 bases, and 12 bases lay in between. The CDR3 nucleotides read TGTGCCTGGAGTGTCCTTCCTATTCTTGGCTACACCTTC. Protein: CAWSVLPILGYTF.

This chain links TRBV7-3 with TRBJ2-1, with TRBD2 matching over 11 bases. The CDR3 has 14 residues. Germline V gives CDR1 SGHTA, CDR2 FQGTGA. Trimming took 5 bases from V and 4 from J; bases not matched to a gene: 1. CDR3: CASSASGGYNEQFF. The DNA of the CDR3 is TGTGCCAGCAGCGCTAGCGGGGGGTACAATGAGCAGTTCTTC.

This chain uses TRBV11-3 with TRBJ1-4; D ambiguous. The germline gives CDR1 SGHNT, CDR2 YENEEA. Trimming stripped 5 bases from V and 7 bases from J, with 8 bases between. The CDR3 is made up of 12 amino acids. This CDR3 reads CASSPSPEKLFF. The CDR3 DNA reads as TGTGCCAGCAGCCCCAGTCCTGAAAAACTGTTTTTT.

The chain recombines TRBV2 with TRBJ1-1, with 9 positions matching TRBD1. This CDR3 spans 15 amino acids. Losses at the gene ends were 8 bases for V and 5 bases for J; bases not matched to a gene: 12. CDR1 and CDR2 from the germline V gene are SNHLY and FYNNEI. The CDR3 sequence is CASSLLGTGRTEAFF. The CDR3 DNA reads TGTGCCAGCTCCTTACTCGGGACAGGGAGAACTGAAGCTTTCTTT.

V gene TRBV2 combines with J gene TRBJ2-1; D may be TRBD1 (6 bases). The CDR3 has 13 residues. The germline V gene encodes CDR1 SNHLY and CDR2 FYNNEI. V was trimmed by 6 bases and J by 6 bases, leaving 12 bases between them. Here the CDR3 DNA reads TGTGCCAGCAGAGACACAGGGCTCAATGAGCAGTTCTTC. Translating it yields CASRDTGLNEQFF. The full variable domain, its missing parts supplied by reference TRBV2 and TRBJ2-1, is EPEVTQTPSHQVTQMGQEVILRCVPISNHLYFYWYRQILGQKVEFLVSFYNNEISEKSEIFDDQFSVERPDGSNFTLKIRSTKLEDSAMYFCASRDTGLNEQFFGPGTRLTVL.

The chain is built from TRBV3-1 (or the pseudogene TRBV3-2) and TRBJ2-3; TRBD2 matches at 9 bases. Per the germline V gene, CDR1 is LGHDT and CDR2 is YNNKEL (reference sequence). The J segment lost 5 bases and the V segment lost 0 bases, leaving 0 bases of the junction unmatched. This CDR3 has 14 residues. The CDR3 sequence is CASSQEREGDTQYF. For the CDR3, the DNA is TGTGCCAGCAGCCAAGAGCGGGAGGGAGATACGCAGTATTTT.

The chain recombines TRBV9 with TRBJ2-6; 9 bases align to TRBD2. V was clipped by 5 bases and J by 4 bases; unmatched bases: 10. CDR1 is SGDLS and CDR2 is YYNGEE in the germline V gene. The CDR3 covers 17 residues. The CDR3 loop reads CASSPEIAGAGANVLTF. The CDR3 bases are TGTGCCAGCAGTCCCGAGATAGCGGGAGCGGGGGCCAACGTCCTGACTTTC. Looking up the rest from reference TRBV9 and TRBJ2-6 gives the full variable domain: DSGVTQTPKHLITATGQRVTLRCSPRSGDLSVYWYQQSLDQGLQFLIQYYNGEERAKGNILERFSAQQFPDLHSELNLSSLELGDSALYFCASSPEIAGAGANVLTFGAGSRLTVL.

The V gene is TRBV28, the J gene TRBJ1-3; D is unresolved. V was clipped by 6 bases and J by 0 bases, with 12 bases between them. Germline V gene sequence: CDR1 MDHEN, CDR2 SYDVKM. The CDR3 is 15 residues long. This chain's CDR3 is CASRDSGYSGNTIYF. The DNA of the CDR3 is TGTGCCAGCAGGGACTCGGGCTACTCTGGAAACACCATATATTTT. The full variable domain, rest sourced from reference TRBV28 and TRBJ1-3, is DVKVTQSSRYLVKRTGEKVFLECVQDMDHENMFWYRQDPGLGLRLIYFSYDVKMKEKGDIPEGYSVSREKKERFSLILESASTNQTSMYLCASRDSGYSGNTIYFGEGSWLTVV.

This clone was found a few times. This rearrangement joins TRBV23-1 to TRBJ2-7, with D perhaps matching TRBD1 (6 bases). TRBV23-1 belongs to the ORF category, with a function that is uncertain. V lost 2 bases to trimming and J lost 0 bases, with 14 bases between them. The CDR3 sequence is 16 residues long. In DNA form, the CDR3 reads TGCGCCAGCAGTCAACCCTCGGACAGAAACTCCTACGAGCAGTACTTC. Protein product: CASSQPSDRNSYEQYF.

This sequence joins TRBV5-1 and TRBJ2-1; 10 bases fit TRBD1. The germline V gene encodes CDR1 SGHRS and CDR2 YFSETQ. CDR3 length: 14 amino acids. J was trimmed by 7 bases and V by 0 bases; bases with no gene match: 1. The CDR3 DNA is TGCGCCAGCAGCTTGGGGACAGGGGGGAATGAGCAGTTCTTC. Translation gives CASSLGTGGNEQFF.

The rearrangement uses TRBV15 and TRBJ1-5; TRBD1 matches 7 bases. The CDR3 is 15 amino acids. V was clipped by 8 bases and J by 4 bases; unmatched bases: 11. Germline CDR1 is LNHNV and CDR2 is YYDKDF (reference sequence). The CDR3 coding sequence is TGTGCCACCCGAGGGACAGCTGATTTTAATCAGCCCCAGCATTTT. Protein sequence: CATRGTADFNQPQHF.

The CDR3 sequence is CAISEPRDTGELFF. As DNA, the CDR3 is TGTGCCATCAGTGAGCCCCGAGACACCGGGGAGCTGTTTTTT. The chain has TRBV10-3 and TRBJ2-2; D uncertain. The CDR3 covers 14 residues. V dropped 2 bases and J dropped 3 bases, with 7 bases sitting between them. From germline, CDR1 is ENHRY and CDR2 SYGVKD.

The chain carries TRBV4-1 and TRBJ1-3, with TRBD1 matching over 8 bases. J was trimmed by 0 bases and V by 3 bases; bases with no gene match: 10. CDR1 and CDR2 from the germline V gene are MGHRA and YSYEKL. The CDR3 runs to 18 residues. This CDR3 reads CASSHFPGQVISGNTIYF. The CDR3 nucleotides are TGCGCCAGCAGCCATTTTCCGGGACAGGTTATCTCTGGAAACACCATATATTTT.

The chain carries TRBV7-2 and TRBJ2-7; 9 positions match TRBD1. Germline assignment: CDR1 SGHTA and CDR2 FQGNSA. V lost 7 bases, J lost 5 bases, and 6 bases stayed unmatched. The CDR3 has 13 residues. The CDR3 is CASTTGGSNEQYF. The CDR3 nucleotides are TGTGCCAGCACGACAGGGGGTAGTAACGAGCAGTACTTC.